Described below is a single TCR beta chain sequence and its context. Its antigen is still unknown. It was second doses at about 4 or about 12 weeks that were pooled. The source of the sample is a study of T cell responses to AZD1222 COVID-19 vaccine. Study-level points and caveats: Donor demographics were predominantly white British with a female majority; clonal diversity may be underestimated. Repertoire sampling occurred only after the peak T cell response.

Here immunoSEQ multiplex PCR was the method, and the copy in TCRdb shows in-frame clones only, minus some. This sample has some 150,000 clones; around nine tenths occur once, and the top ten carry less than 3.5%. Between the trimmed V and J ends, which lost 2 bases and 5 bases, there was a span of 10 bases. Germline-derived CDR1 and CDR2 are LNHDA and SQIVND (reference sequence). This CDR3 is 14 amino acids long. The source material was peripheral blood, sampled 28 days after the second AZD1222 dose. This chain joins TRBV19 and TRBJ2-1; D not certain. The clonotype comes from an adult who received the AZD1222 COVID-19 vaccine. The CDR3 loop reads CASSILLRHNEQFF. In DNA, the CDR3 is TGTGCCAGTAGTATACTCCTCCGGCACAATGAGCAGTTCTTC.